These 13 T cell receptor beta chains were all obtained from the same sample, sequenced in a study of neurological immune-mediated disorders. Each CDR3 protein is one row after TCRdb ran MiXCR on the 5' RACE reads. The repertoire holds approximately 100,000 distinct CDR3 sequences, 3% to 4.5% seen once, with roughly 6.4% in the top ten. Sequencing was performed on PBMCs. Every receptor here comes from a woman between 18 and 30 years old with multiple sclerosis.

The chain joins TRBV29-1 to TRBJ1-2; D gene uncertain. Germline V gene data show CDR1 as SQVTM and CDR2 as ANQGSEA. There are 13 residues in the CDR3. Between the trimmed V and J ends, which lost 4 bases and 2 bases, there was a span of 11 bases. The CDR3 loop is CSVAQNQNYGYTF. In nucleotides, the CDR3 is TGCAGCGTTGCACAGAACCAAAACTATGGCTACACCTTC.

This clonotype has ten or more counts. This chain links TRBV20-1 with TRBJ2-7; D uncertain. The V and J ends lost 2 bases and 2 bases respectively, with 19 bases between them. CDR3 length: 16 amino acids. CDR1 is DFQATT and CDR2 is SNEGSKA in the germline V gene (reference sequence). The CDR3 loop is CSARTDGPGETYEQYF. As DNA, the CDR3 is TGCAGTGCTAGAACTGACGGGCCAGGAGAAACCTACGAGCAGTACTTC.

This clonotype was recorded at least ten times. The V call is TRBV12-3 or TRBV12-4, the J call TRBJ2-5; TRBD2 agrees at 8 bases. The CDR3 length is 13 residues. The trim removed 4 bases at V and 7 bases at J, leaving 5 bases unmatched. CDR3 nucleotides: TGTGCCAGCAGTTCCGGGGGGGATGGGACCCAGTACTTC. This translates into CASSSGGDGTQYF.

This clonotype was observed at least ten times. V and J are TRBV29-1 and TRBJ1-1, with D uncertain. This CDR3 has 14 residues. The V gene lost 0 bases and the J gene lost 6 bases, with 14 bases spanning the gap. Germline V CDR1 and CDR2: SQVTM, ANQGSEA. The CDR3 DNA is TGCAGCGTTGAAGATTGGGGAGTCAGCCCTGAAGCTTTCTTT. This encodes CSVEDWGVSPEAFF.

Many counts were recorded for this clonotype. This rearrangement joins TRBV4-2 to TRBJ2-3; D gene uncertain. Germline loops: CDR1 LGHNA, CDR2 YNFKEQ. Trimming pared 0 bases from V and 0 bases from J, leaving 4 bases between. The CDR3 loop spans 14 amino acids. CDR3 in DNA: TGTGCCAGCAGCCAAGATGGCAGCACAGATACGCAGTATTTT. Protein sequence: CASSQDGSTDTQYF.

J is TRBJ2-3 and V is TRBV11-2; the D gene is possibly TRBD2 (6 bases). The ends were cut back, 3 bases at V and 4 bases at J, with 11 bases in the middle. This CDR3 comprises 14 residues. CDR1 and CDR2 (germline): SGHAT, FQNNGV. The CDR3 DNA reads TGTGCCAGCAGCTTTACGGGGGACTCAGATACGCAGTATTTT. Translation: CASSFTGDSDTQYF.

This clonotype has ten or more counts. Sequence at one end of the junction differs from germline and may be a read error. V usage is TRBV29-1 and J usage is TRBJ2-5; 12 bases are shared with TRBD2. Germline V gene data show CDR1 as SQVTM and CDR2 as ANQGSEA. The CDR3 is 16 residues long. In DNA, the CDR3 is TGCAGCGTGGAAGAACTAGCGGGAGGACTACAAGAGACCCAGTACTTC. Translation: CSVEELAGGLQETQYF. The whole variable domain, filled in from reference TRBV29-1 and TRBJ2-5, reads SAVISQKPSRDICQRGTSLTIQCQVDSQVTMMFWYRQQPGQSLTLIATANQGSEATYESGFVIDKFPISRPNLTFSTLTVSNMSPEDSSIYLCSVEELAGGLQETQYFGPGTRLLVL.

The table lists this clonotype with many counts. V gene TRBV7-9 combines with J gene TRBJ1-3; D is undetermined. Germline loops: CDR1 SEHNR, CDR2 FQNEAQ (reference sequence). The CDR3 runs 16 residues. The V end lost 2 bases, the J end lost 4 bases, and 15 bases lay between the germline ends. CDR3 protein: CASSLNSPVGGNTIYF. In nucleotides, the CDR3 is TGTGCCAGCAGCTTAAACTCTCCCGTGGGCGGAAACACCATATATTTT.

This clonotype was seen repeatedly, ten times or more. This rearrangement joins TRBV12-3 or TRBV12-4 to TRBJ2-5, with 9 nucleotides matching TRBD2. The CDR3 runs 16 residues. V lost 6 bases to trimming and J lost 2 bases; unmatched junction nucleotides: 10. Written as DNA, the CDR3 is TGTGCCAGCAGCCACCAACTAGCGGGCGGGCAAGAGACCCAGTACTTC. Amino acid sequence: CASSHQLAGGQETQYF.

This clonotype was observed at least ten times. The chain couples TRBV7-2 to TRBJ2-7; D is uncertain. Germline V CDR1 and CDR2: SGHTA, FQGNSA. Trimming took off 6 bases at V and 3 bases at J, with 6 bases between the two ends. The CDR3 has 11 residues. The CDR3 DNA is TGTGCCAGCAGGGGTTACTACGAGCAGTACTTC. It specifies CASRGYYEQYF.

This clonotype was picked up many times. The gene calls are TRBV28 and TRBJ2-3, with 10 bases matching TRBD2. The CDR3 consists of 16 residues. Germline V gene data show CDR1 as MDHEN and CDR2 as SYDVKM. Germline trimming cut 1 base from V and 4 bases from J; bases unmatched to any gene: 5. For the CDR3, the DNA is TGTGCCAGCAGTTTATATTTAGCGGGAGGCGCAGATACGCAGTATTTT. It yields the protein CASSLYLAGGADTQYF.

This clonotype was detected ten times or more. The chain joins TRBV20-1 to TRBJ2-7, with D possibly being TRBD1 or TRBD2 (5 bases each). Per the germline V gene, CDR1 is DFQATT and CDR2 is SNEGSKA (reference sequence). The CDR3 is made up of 14 amino acids. The V end was cut by 5 bases, the J end by 3 bases, with 17 bases between. The CDR3 DNA reads TGCAGTGCTGGGGGTGAGGGCGTTTTCTACGAGCAGTACTTC. It codes for CSAGGEGVFYEQYF.

The sample holds a few counts of this clonotype. The rearrangement links TRBV12-3 or TRBV12-4 to TRBJ1-2; the match to TRBD1 covers 9 bases. J was trimmed by 6 bases and V by 5 bases; bases with no gene match: 4. This CDR3 contains 13 residues. The CDR3 coding sequence is TGTGCCAGCAGTCACTGGGACAGGGATGGCTACACCTTC. Its protein product is CASSHWDRDGYTF.